This T cell receptor (beta chain) was sequenced for a study of T-cell reconstitution after alpha-beta-depleted transplantation in children. The germline V and J ends were trimmed by 0 bases and 9 bases, with 7 bases remaining between them. Germline CDR1 and CDR2: SGDLS and YYNGEE. CDR3 length: 12 amino acids. This clonotype showed up just a few times. Preparation of the TCRbeta library was carried out with unique molecular identifiers. TCRdb processed the PCR reads anew with MiXCR; each CDR3 protein has one entry. The profile shows approximately 400,000 distinct CDR3 sequences, roughly 10% of them singletons.

The chain joins TRBV9 to TRBJ1-5; D unclear. This sequence was found in a human donor who donated a stem cell graft to a child with acute myeloid leukemia. The sample here was PBMCs from the stem cell graft donor, taken from the stem cell graft. CDR3 protein: CASSVDSGPQHF. The CDR3 bases are TGTGCCAGCAGCGTAGATTCAGGGCCCCAGCATTTT. The full variable domain, its missing parts supplied by reference TRBV9 and TRBJ1-5, is DSGVTQTPKHLITATGQRVTLRCSPRSGDLSVYWYQQSLDQGLQFLIQYYNGEERAKGNILERFSAQQFPDLHSELNLSSLELGDSALYFCASSVDSGPQHFGDGTRLSIL.